Presented here are 6 T cell receptor beta chains from one specimen sequenced in a study of shared clonotypes between healthy human individuals. Using immunoSEQ multiplex PCR, the repertoire was profiled, and TCRdb retains in-frame clones only, with some absent. The data contain about 1.1 million clones, 60% to 85% of them seen just once; the ten biggest clones take up roughly 0.82%. The material sequenced was memory CD4+ T cells from PBMCs. Noted subset: CD45RA-negative fraction. These receptors all stem from a man aged 18 to 29 in good health. Some clones in this sample may be carry-over from other donors' samples.

This clone was detected only a few times. This chain joins TRBV6-1 and TRBJ2-2, with D uncertain. Germline CDR1 reads MNHNS; CDR2 reads SASEGT. The V end was cut by 2 bases, the J end by 6 bases, with 4 bases between. CDR3 length equals 12 residues. The CDR3 DNA reads as TGTGCCAGCAGTGAACTAGCCGGGGAGCTGTTTTTT. It encodes CASSELAGELFF.

The chain combines TRBV2 with TRBJ2-7, with 9 bases that match TRBD2. The CDR3 spans 14 residues. Trimming took 10 bases from V and 4 from J; bases not matched to a gene: 11. CDR1 is SNHLY and CDR2 is FYNNEI in the germline V gene. CDR3 DNA: TGTGCCACCAGACGCGGCGCGGGAGGGTACGAGCAGTACTTC. It codes for CATRRGAGGYEQYF.

The chain uses TRBV5-1 and TRBJ2-7; the match to TRBD1 covers 10 bases. The trim removed 4 bases at V and 2 bases at J, leaving 6 bases unmatched. The germline V gene has CDR1 SGHRS and CDR2 YFSETQ. The CDR3 has 15 residues. The CDR3 loop reads CASSPQGTGAYEQYF. In DNA, the CDR3 is TGCGCCAGCAGCCCTCAGGGGACAGGGGCCTACGAGCAGTACTTC.

CDR3 nucleotides: TGTGCCAGCACCCGAACAGGGAGGGGCACAGATACGCAGTATTTT. Translating gives CASTRTGRGTDTQYF. V gene TRBV6-1 combines with J gene TRBJ2-3; D is perhaps TRBD2 (7 bases). Trimming pared 7 bases from V and 1 base from J, leaving 15 bases between. Per germline, CDR1 MNHNS and CDR2 SASEGT. CDR3 size: 15 residues.

The chain couples TRBV7-9 to TRBJ1-4; no firm D call. The germline V gene encodes CDR1 SEHNR and CDR2 FQNEAQ (reference sequence). V shed 1 base and J shed 0 bases, with 6 bases lying between them. The CDR3 is 15 residues long. The CDR3 DNA follows: TGTGCCAGCAGCTTAGGTGCCACAACTAATGAAAAACTGTTTTTT. Its protein product is CASSLGATTNEKLFF.

The rearrangement uses TRBV13 and TRBJ2-3; D might be TRBD1 or TRBD2, each matching 5 bases. The germline V gene encodes CDR1 PRHDT and CDR2 FYEKMQ (reference sequence). V was clipped by 1 base and J by 4 bases, with 12 bases between them. The CDR3 contains 15 residues. CDR3 residues: CASSLVGDSADTQYF. The CDR3, as DNA: TGTGCCAGCAGCTTAGTGGGGGATTCAGCAGATACGCAGTATTTT.